The entry that follows covers one T cell receptor (beta chain) sequence. This clone was recorded only once. The clone's antigen remains unknown. No base qualities exist here, and no much larger clone lies one base off it. This specimen comes from a study of PD-1 blockade in mismatch repair-deficient tumors (dated by TCRdb to the late 2010s). Broadly, across the study: The trial enrolled 86 consecutive patients with roughly twelve mismatch repair-deficient cancer types between September 2013 and 2016, all previously treated and progressing. Tumor-associated T cell clones in the peripheral blood of patients responding to PD-1 blockade were tracked using deep sequencing of TCR CDR3 regions.

Library prep was done by the immunoSEQ multiplex PCR assay. Drawn from immuneACCESS, this table holds only the in-frame rearrangements with V and J called that TCRdb kept. Clones are partly lost; checked studies trace under half to an unresolved V gene and leave the rest unexplained. The sample profile shows around 100,000 clones; 82% of them were found once. The leading ten clones occupy approximately 6.8% of the sample. The full study reports these points: After pembrolizumab, tumor-resident clones, which were often undetectable in blood before treatment, expanded rapidly and then contracted, generally ahead of radiologic responses.

Mismatch repair deficiency was established in every enrolled patient by polymerase chain reaction or immunohistochemistry. TCR sequencing was carried out for three patients who responded to pembrolizumab therapy. The phase II trial prospectively tested pembrolizumab PD-1 blockade in advanced mismatch repair-deficient cancers regardless of tissue of origin. Peripheral blood T cell samples were gathered serially, both before PD-1 blockade started and at multiple time points afterward. Blood sampling times were expressed in weeks after the first pembrolizumab dose. The source of this sequence is an adult with mismatch repair-deficient cancer. The sample here was peripheral blood, taken roughly 36 weeks after starting pembrolizumab.

This receptor carries the CDR3 CASSQEGGPGRAFF. The DNA is as follows: TGCGCCAGCAGCCAAGAAGGAGGCCCCGGTCGGGCTTTCTTT. The rearrangement joined TRBV4-1 to TRBJ1-1; there is no confident call for the D gene. Between the V and J ends, shortened by 0 bases and 11 bases respectively, the junction contains 16 bases. As encoded in the germline V gene, CDR1 is MGHRA while CDR2 is YSYEKL. There are 14 amino acids in the CDR3, from cysteine to phenylalanine inclusive. The DNA shown is the 42-base CDR3, in frame from base 1.